A single sample is the source of the 22 T cell receptor beta chains below, sequenced in a study of blood T cell repertoires in COVID-19. The assay was immunoSEQ multiplex PCR, and TCRdb's table has in-frame clones only and misses some. The sample has more than 300,000 clones, 88% seen once. Sequenced material: PBMCs or T cells enriched from blood (not recorded which). All receptors come from a woman aged 18-29 years who had recovered from COVID-19.

This clone appeared a few times. The chain employs TRBV19 and TRBJ2-1; TRBD1 matches 7 bases. The V gene's germline CDR1 is LNHDA and CDR2 SQIVND (reference sequence). The CDR3 spans 16 residues. J gave up 0 bases and V 10 bases, and 12 bases lay outside the gene matches. This chain's CDR3 is CATLPRGISSYNEQFF. For the CDR3, the DNA is TGTGCCACCCTCCCCAGGGGGATAAGCTCCTACAATGAGCAGTTCTTC. The entire variable domain, with the rest obtained from reference TRBV19 and TRBJ2-1, is as follows: DGGITQSPKYLFRKEGQNVTLSCEQNLNHDAMYWYRQDPGQGLRLIYYSQIVNDFQKGDIAEGYSVSREKKESFPLTVTSAQKNPTAFYLCATLPRGISSYNEQFFGPGTRLTVL.

The chain has TRBV6-6 and TRBJ1-1, with D perhaps TRBD1 (5 bases). The CDR3 has 18 amino acids. Looked up from germline, CDR1 is MNHNY and CDR2 is SVGAGI (reference sequence). V lost 5 bases and J 5 bases, leaving 27 bases between the germline ends. CDR3 bases: TGTGCCAGCAGTCCATTTTACGCGGGGGTGAAAGGTGTAACTGAAGCTTTCTTT. Encoded protein: CASSPFYAGVKGVTEAFF.

The chain is built from TRBV28 and TRBJ1-5; 8 nucleotides agree with TRBD1. This CDR3 contains 14 residues. Germline V lookup: CDR1 MDHEN, CDR2 SYDVKM. With V trimmed by 7 bases and J by 7 bases, 9 bases remained unmatched. CDR3 sequence: CASTSTGGGQPQHF. For the CDR3, the DNA is TGTGCCAGCACTTCCACAGGGGGGGGGCAGCCCCAGCATTTT.

The chain uses TRBV5-6 and TRBJ1-2, with 7 bases aligning to TRBD1. The CDR3 spans 16 residues. After removal of 4 bases from V and 3 bases from J, the junction contained 12 bases not matched to a gene. Germline V gives CDR1 SGHDT, CDR2 YYEEEE. CDR3 protein: CASSKAGQELYYGYTF. The CDR3 DNA reads TGTGCCAGCAGCAAAGCCGGACAGGAGCTATACTATGGCTACACCTTC.

The genes are TRBV12-3 or TRBV12-4 and TRBJ1-4; D is unresolved. V was cut by 7 bases and J by 0 bases, with 6 bases left in between. This CDR3 spans 13 amino acids. The CDR3 coding sequence is TGTGCCAGCAAATCTCCAACTAATGAAAAACTGTTTTTT. Translation gives CASKSPTNEKLFF.

This clone is a singleton in its sample. V is TRBV9 and J is TRBJ1-5, with 8 bases lining up with TRBD1. The V and J ends lost 0 bases and 4 bases, in that order; junction bases with no gene match: 3. The CDR3 is made up of 15 amino acids. From germline, CDR1 is SGDLS and CDR2 YYNGEE. The CDR3 sequence is CASSVGQGLNQPQHF. CDR3 nucleotide sequence: TGTGCCAGCAGCGTAGGACAGGGGCTGAATCAGCCCCAGCATTTT.

V is TRBV4-1 and J is TRBJ2-3; 9 bases are shared with TRBD2. V lost 4 bases to trimming and J lost 4 bases; unmatched junction nucleotides: 0. Germline lookup yields CDR1 MGHRA and CDR2 YSYEKL. The CDR3 loop spans 13 amino acids. CDR3 protein: CASSLAGADTQYF. The CDR3 nucleotides read TGCGCCAGCAGCCTAGCGGGAGCAGATACGCAGTATTTT.

The chain employs TRBV25-1 and TRBJ2-6; D perhaps matches TRBD1 (6 bases). The CDR3 extends over 16 amino acids. Trimming pared 10 bases from V and 0 bases from J, leaving 16 bases between. Per germline, CDR1 MGHDK and CDR2 SYGVNS. The CDR3 DNA follows: TGTGCCACCCTGCCAGGGGACCACTCTGGGGCCAACGTCCTGACTTTC. Protein product: CATLPGDHSGANVLTF.

V is TRBV18 and J is TRBJ1-2, with unresolved D. Between the trimmed V and J ends, which lost 6 bases and 8 bases, there was a span of 16 bases. This CDR3 has 13 residues. The V gene's germline CDR1 is KGHSH and CDR2 LQKENI. The CDR3 sequence is CASSPLIEEGYTF. The CDR3 DNA is TGTGCCAGCTCCCCCCTAATTGAGGAAGGCTACACCTTC.

The V and J genes are TRBV2 and TRBJ2-7, with TRBD1 matching over 12 bases. This CDR3 is built from 15 residues. Germline assignment: CDR1 SNHLY and CDR2 FYNNEI. Trimming took 3 bases from V and 6 from J; bases not matched to a gene: 6. This chain's CDR3 is CASSEPGQGAGEQYF. DNA for the CDR3: TGTGCCAGCAGTGAGCCGGGACAGGGGGCTGGCGAGCAGTACTTC. The complete variable domain, with remaining parts taken from reference TRBV2 and TRBJ2-7, reads EPEVTQTPSHQVTQMGQEVILRCVPISNHLYFYWYRQILGQKVEFLVSFYNNEISEKSEIFDDQFSVERPDGSNFTLKIRSTKLEDSAMYFCASSEPGQGAGEQYFGPGTRLTVT.

The V call is TRBV9, the J call TRBJ2-7; maybe TRBD1 (5 bases). The length of the CDR3 is 14 residues. Germline-derived CDR1 and CDR2 are SGDLS and YYNGEE. V lost 0 bases, J lost 4 bases, and 11 bases lay in between. CDR3 sequence (DNA): TGTGCCAGCAGCGTAGTAACAGGAGAGTACGAGCAGTACTTC. The encoded protein is CASSVVTGEYEQYF.

The chain carries TRBV5-1 and TRBJ2-1, with 8 bases lining up with TRBD1. V lost 0 bases, J lost 0 bases, and 11 bases stayed unmatched. Germline V gives CDR1 SGHRS, CDR2 YFSETQ. This CDR3 spans 19 amino acids. The CDR3 nucleotides read TGCGCCAGCAGCTTGGCCGGAGGACAGGGACTCCTCTCCTACAATGAGCAGTTCTTC. Protein product: CASSLAGGQGLLSYNEQFF.

This CDR3 reads CASSLRILEGLDTEAFF. As DNA, the CDR3 is TGTGCCAGCAGCTTAAGGATTTTGGAGGGTTTAGACACTGAAGCTTTCTTT. J is TRBJ1-1 and V is TRBV7-6; D ambiguous. Trimming removed 2 bases at V and 3 bases at J, with 19 bases between. This CDR3 comprises 17 residues. The germline gives CDR1 SGHVS, CDR2 FNYEAQ.

J is TRBJ1-1 and V is TRBV6-5; D is unclear. CDR1 is MNHEY and CDR2 is SVGAGI in the germline V gene. The V and J ends lost 8 bases and 1 base respectively, with 5 bases between them. The length of the CDR3 is 11 residues. The CDR3 bases are TGTGCCAGCTTCAAGAACACTGAAGCTTTCTTT. This sequence encodes CASFKNTEAFF.

The chain joins TRBV4-1 to TRBJ2-3, with D possibly TRBD1 on 7 matching bases. Germline lookup yields CDR1 MGHRA and CDR2 YSYEKL. This CDR3 contains 16 residues. V was clipped by 1 base and J by 2 bases, with 13 bases between them. CDR3 residues: CASSQGQGGNTDTQYF. CDR3 sequence (DNA): TGCGCCAGCAGCCAAGGTCAGGGGGGTAACACAGATACGCAGTATTTT.

The J gene is TRBJ1-2, the V gene TRBV5-1; no clear D gene. Germline V gene data show CDR1 as SGHRS and CDR2 as YFSETQ. This CDR3 has 16 amino acids. The V end lost 0 bases, the J end lost 3 bases, and 15 bases lay between the germline ends. The CDR3 DNA reads TGCGCCAGCAGCTTGGTTGACGGCAGCGGGGACTATGGCTACACCTTC. Translating it yields CASSLVDGSGDYGYTF.

Points on this clone: The sample contains more than one DNA sequence encoding this CDR3. The chain employs TRBV30 and TRBJ1-5; no reliable D call. The CDR3 is made up of 13 amino acids. The V gene lost 0 bases and the J gene lost 5 bases, with 8 bases spanning the gap. The germline gives CDR1 GTSNPN, CDR2 SVGIG (reference sequence). The CDR3 spells CAWSVSGDQPQHF. In nucleotides, the CDR3 is TGTGCCTGGAGTGTATCTGGAGATCAGCCCCAGCATTTT.

This clone was counted a single time. This chain joins TRBV11-2 and TRBJ1-3, with D maybe TRBD1 (5 bases). Germline CDR1 is SGHAT and CDR2 is FQNNGV. V was clipped by 2 bases and J by 4 bases, with 6 bases between them. The CDR3 is made up of 13 amino acids. CDR3 sequence (DNA): TGTGCCAGCAGCTTACCAGGGGGAAACACCATATATTTT. The encoded protein is CASSLPGGNTIYF.

In DNA form, the CDR3 reads TGTGCCAGCAGCAATCAGGGTGGTGGTGAAAAACTGTTTTTT. This translates into CASSNQGGGEKLFF. The rearrangement links TRBV3-1 (or the pseudogene TRBV3-2) to TRBJ1-4; a possible D gene is TRBD1 (5 bases). With 5 bases removed from V and 7 bases from J, the gap between germline ends came to 14 bases. The CDR3 runs 14 residues. The germline CDR1 and CDR2 sequences are LGHDT and YNNKEL (reference sequence).

This sequence joins TRBV9 and TRBJ1-6; D ambiguous. This CDR3 has 15 residues. V was trimmed by 3 bases and J by 1 base, leaving 8 bases between them. Per the germline V gene, CDR1 is SGDLS and CDR2 is YYNGEE. The CDR3 here is CASSGARSYNSPLHF. The CDR3 coding sequence is TGTGCCAGCAGCGGGGCCCGATCCTATAATTCACCCCTCCACTTT.

This clone was recorded a few times. This chain uses TRBV12-5 with TRBJ1-1; D is perhaps TRBD1 (6 bases). This CDR3 contains 15 residues. V was cut by 1 base and J by 4 bases, with 13 bases left in between. The germline CDR1 and CDR2 sequences are LGHNT and FRNRAP. CDR3 loop: CASGLDRVGATEAFF. CDR3 DNA sequence: TGTGCTAGTGGTTTGGACAGGGTTGGGGCCACTGAAGCTTTCTTT.

The chain employs TRBV6-6 and TRBJ2-3; the match to TRBD2 covers 11 bases. CDR1 is MNHNY, CDR2 SVGAGI, per germline (reference sequence). V shed 6 bases, J shed 0 bases, and the junction held 8 bases outside the gene matches. This CDR3 spans 17 amino acids. DNA for the CDR3: TGTGCCAGCAGCCGACTAGCGGGGCGCCAAAGCACAGATACGCAGTATTTT. Translating gives CASSRLAGRQSTDTQYF.